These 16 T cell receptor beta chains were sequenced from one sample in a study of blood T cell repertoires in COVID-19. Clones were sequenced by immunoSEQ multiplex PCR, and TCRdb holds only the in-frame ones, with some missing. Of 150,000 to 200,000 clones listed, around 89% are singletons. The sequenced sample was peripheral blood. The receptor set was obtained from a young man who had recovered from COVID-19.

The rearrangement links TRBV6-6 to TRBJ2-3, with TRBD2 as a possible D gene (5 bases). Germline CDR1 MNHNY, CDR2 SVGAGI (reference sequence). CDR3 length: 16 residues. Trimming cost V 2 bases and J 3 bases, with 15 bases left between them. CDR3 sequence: CASSYDGGYITDTQYF. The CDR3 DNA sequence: TGTGCCAGCAGTTACGACGGAGGTTACATTACAGATACGCAGTATTTT.

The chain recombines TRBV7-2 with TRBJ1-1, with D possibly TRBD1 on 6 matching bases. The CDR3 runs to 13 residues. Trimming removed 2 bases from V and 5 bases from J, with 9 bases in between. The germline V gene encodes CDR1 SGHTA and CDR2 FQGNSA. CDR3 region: CASSLPGETEAFF. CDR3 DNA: TGTGCCAGCAGCTTACCAGGGGAAACTGAAGCTTTCTTT.

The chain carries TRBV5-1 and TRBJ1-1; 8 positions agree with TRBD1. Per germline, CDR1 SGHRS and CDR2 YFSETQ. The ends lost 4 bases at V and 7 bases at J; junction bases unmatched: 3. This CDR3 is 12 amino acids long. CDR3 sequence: CASSRGQGEAFF. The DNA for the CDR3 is TGCGCCAGCAGCCGTGGACAGGGTGAAGCTTTCTTT.

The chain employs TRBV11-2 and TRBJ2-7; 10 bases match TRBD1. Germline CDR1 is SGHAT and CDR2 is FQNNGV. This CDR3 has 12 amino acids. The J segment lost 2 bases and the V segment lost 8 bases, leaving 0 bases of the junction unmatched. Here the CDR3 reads CASGTGAYEQYF. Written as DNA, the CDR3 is TGTGCCAGCGGGACAGGGGCCTACGAGCAGTACTTC.

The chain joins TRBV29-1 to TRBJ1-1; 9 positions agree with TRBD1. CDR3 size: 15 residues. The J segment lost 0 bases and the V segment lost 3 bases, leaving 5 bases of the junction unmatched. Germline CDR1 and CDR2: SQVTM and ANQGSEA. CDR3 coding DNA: TGCAGCGTTGAGGGGGACAGGGCTTTGAACACTGAAGCTTTCTTT. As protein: CSVEGDRALNTEAFF.

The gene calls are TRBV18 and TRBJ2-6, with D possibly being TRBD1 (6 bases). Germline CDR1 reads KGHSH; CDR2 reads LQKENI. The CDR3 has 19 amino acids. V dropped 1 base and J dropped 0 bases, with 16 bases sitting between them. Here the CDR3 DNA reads TGTGCCAGCTCACCACGTGGGGGCAGGATGGTCTCTGGGGCCAACGTCCTGACTTTC. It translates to CASSPRGGRMVSGANVLTF.

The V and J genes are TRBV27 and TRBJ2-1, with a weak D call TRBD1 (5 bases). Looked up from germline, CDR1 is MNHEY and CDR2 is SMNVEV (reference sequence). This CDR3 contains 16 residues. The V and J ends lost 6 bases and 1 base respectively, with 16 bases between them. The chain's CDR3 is CASRDQGPGSYNEQFF. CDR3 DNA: TGTGCCAGCAGGGACCAGGGTCCTGGTTCCTACAATGAGCAGTTCTTC.

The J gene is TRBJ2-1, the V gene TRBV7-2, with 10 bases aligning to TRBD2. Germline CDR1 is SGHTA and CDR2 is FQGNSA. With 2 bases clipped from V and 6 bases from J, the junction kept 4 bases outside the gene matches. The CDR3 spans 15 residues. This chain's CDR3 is CASSLTASGSNEQFF. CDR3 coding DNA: TGTGCCAGCAGCTTAACGGCTAGCGGGAGCAATGAGCAGTTCTTC.

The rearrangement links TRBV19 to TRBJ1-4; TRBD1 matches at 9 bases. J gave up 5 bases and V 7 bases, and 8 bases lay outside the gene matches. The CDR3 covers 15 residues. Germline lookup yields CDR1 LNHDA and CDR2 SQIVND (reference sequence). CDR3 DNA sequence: TGTGCCAGTAATCAAGGGACAGGGAAAAATGAAAAACTGTTTTTT. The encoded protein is CASNQGTGKNEKLFF.

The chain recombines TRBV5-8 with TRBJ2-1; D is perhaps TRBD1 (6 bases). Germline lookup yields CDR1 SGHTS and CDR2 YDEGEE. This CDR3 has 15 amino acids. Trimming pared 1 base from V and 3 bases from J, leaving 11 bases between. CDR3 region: CASSLLRGRYNEQFF. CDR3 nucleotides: TGTGCCAGCAGCTTGCTCAGGGGCCGCTACAATGAGCAGTTCTTC.

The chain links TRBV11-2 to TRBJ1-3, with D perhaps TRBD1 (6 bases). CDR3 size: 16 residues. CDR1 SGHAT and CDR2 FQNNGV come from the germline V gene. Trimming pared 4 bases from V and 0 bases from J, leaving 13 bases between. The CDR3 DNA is TGTGCCAGCAGCTGGACGGACAGCCGCTCTGGAAACACCATATATTTT. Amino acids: CASSWTDSRSGNTIYF.

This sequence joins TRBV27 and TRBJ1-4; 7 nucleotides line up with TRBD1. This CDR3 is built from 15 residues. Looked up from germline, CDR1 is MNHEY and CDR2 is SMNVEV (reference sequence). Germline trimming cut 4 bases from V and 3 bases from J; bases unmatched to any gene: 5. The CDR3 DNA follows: TGTGCCAGCAGTTCCTGGGACAGCCCTAATGAAAAACTGTTTTTT. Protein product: CASSSWDSPNEKLFF.

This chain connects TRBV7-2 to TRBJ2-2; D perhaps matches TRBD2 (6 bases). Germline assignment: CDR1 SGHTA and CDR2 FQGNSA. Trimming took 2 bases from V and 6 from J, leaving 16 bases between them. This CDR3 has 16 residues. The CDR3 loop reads CASSLTDGRGPGELFF. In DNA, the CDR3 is TGTGCCAGCAGCTTAACAGACGGGAGAGGTCCCGGGGAGCTGTTTTTT.

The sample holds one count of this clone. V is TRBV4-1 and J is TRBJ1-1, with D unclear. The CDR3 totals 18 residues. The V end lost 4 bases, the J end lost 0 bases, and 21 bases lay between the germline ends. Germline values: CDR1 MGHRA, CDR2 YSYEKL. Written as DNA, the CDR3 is TGCGCCAGCAGCCCCATCGAGGGTAAGGTGTCCCTGAACACTGAAGCTTTCTTT. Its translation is CASSPIEGKVSLNTEAFF.

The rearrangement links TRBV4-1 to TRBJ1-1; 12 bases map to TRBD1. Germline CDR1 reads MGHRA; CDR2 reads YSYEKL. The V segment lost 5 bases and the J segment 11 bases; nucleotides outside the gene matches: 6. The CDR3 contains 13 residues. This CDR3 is CASSTGDRGLAFF. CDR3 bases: TGCGCCAGCAGCACGGGGGACAGGGGGCTGGCTTTCTTT.

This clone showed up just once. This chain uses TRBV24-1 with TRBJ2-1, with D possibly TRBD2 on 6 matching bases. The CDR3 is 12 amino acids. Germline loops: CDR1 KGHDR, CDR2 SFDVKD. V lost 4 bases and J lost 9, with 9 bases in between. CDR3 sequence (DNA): TGTGCCACCAGTGAGCGGGGCTTTGAGCAGTTCTTC. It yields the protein CATSERGFEQFF.